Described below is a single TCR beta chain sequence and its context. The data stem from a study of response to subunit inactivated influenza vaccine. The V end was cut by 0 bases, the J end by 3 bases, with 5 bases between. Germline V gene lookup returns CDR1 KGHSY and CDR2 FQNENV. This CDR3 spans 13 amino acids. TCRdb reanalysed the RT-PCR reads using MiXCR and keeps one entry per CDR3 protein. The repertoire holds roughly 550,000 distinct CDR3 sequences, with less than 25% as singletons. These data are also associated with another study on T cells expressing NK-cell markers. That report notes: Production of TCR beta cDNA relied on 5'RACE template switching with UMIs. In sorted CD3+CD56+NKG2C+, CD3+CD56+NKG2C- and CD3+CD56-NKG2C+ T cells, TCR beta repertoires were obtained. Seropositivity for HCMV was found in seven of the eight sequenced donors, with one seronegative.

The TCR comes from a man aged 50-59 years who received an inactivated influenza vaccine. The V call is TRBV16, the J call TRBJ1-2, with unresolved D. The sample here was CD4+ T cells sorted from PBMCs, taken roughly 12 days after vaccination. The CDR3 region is CASSQSRDYGYTF. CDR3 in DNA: TGTGCCAGCAGCCAATCTAGAGACTATGGCTACACCTTC.